This TCR beta chain emerged from a study of blood T cell repertoires in COVID-19. The overall study: PBMCs, B-cell-depleted T cells, or T cells provided the cDNA or gDNA that made up the material.

Ages ranged from about 18 to 100 years, with residence in approximately 25 US areas. Two negative PCRs, clearance, or symptom resolution had been documented for recovered Cohort 3 donors. Repertoires were generated with immunoSEQ multiplex PCR, while TCRdb's copy carries only in-frame clones and drops some. The sample has 200,000 or so clones, 80% to 90% seen once; the top ten hold 7.5% to 10%. V lost 0 bases to trimming and J lost 10 bases, with 8 bases between them. CDR1 and CDR2 from the germline V gene are SGHRS and YFSETQ. CDR3 length: 12 amino acids. This clone was seen a few times. This sequence joins TRBV5-1 and TRBJ2-1; tentatively, D is TRBD2 (6 bases). The sequenced sample was PBMCs or T cells enriched from blood (not recorded which). The sequence derives from a woman between 18 and 30 years old who had recovered from COVID-19. The CDR3 sequence is CASSLAGGEQFF. The CDR3 region has the DNA TGCGCCAGCAGCTTGGCCGGGGGAGAGCAGTTCTTC.